Described below is a single T cell receptor (beta chain) sequence and its context. These data are taken from a study of regulatory T cells in long-lasting Graves disease. The time point is: newly diagnosed GD, antithyroid drugs for less than 3 months. The TCR library was prepared using RNA isolated from PBMCs. Building the TCR beta libraries relied on iRepertoire HTBI primers, and CDR3 regions underwent Arm-PCR. TCRdb reprocessed the multiplex PCR reads with MiXCR, giving one entry per CDR3 protein. Of 350,000 to 550,000 distinct CDR3 sequences in the sample, 14% to 15% are singletons; the top ten hold 16%. Germline V gene lookup returns CDR1 DFQATT and CDR2 SNEGSKA (reference sequence). With 6 bases removed from V and 0 bases from J, the gap between germline ends came to 18 bases. The CDR3 length is 15 residues. These data were likewise used in another study, on T cells in Graves' hyperthyroidism and ophthalmopathy.

The starting material was peripheral blood mononuclear cells (PBMCs), obtained at new diagnosis, from a patient treated with antithyroid drugs. The origin of this receptor is a woman aged 25-40 years with Graves disease. The rearrangement links TRBV20-1 to TRBJ2-7; D is unresolved. CDR3 sequence: CSAEPLRVTSYEQYF. CDR3 sequence (DNA): TGCAGTGCAGAACCCCTCCGGGTCACCTCCTACGAGCAGTACTTC.